This T cell receptor (beta chain) was sequenced for a study of T cell repertoires in ileal Crohn's disease. Study details: At surgery, 30% to 40% of patients smoked, with median disease duration roughly 7.7 years.

General observations from the study: Clonality above 26.8% at surgery always came with endoscopic recurrence.

Assay: immunoSEQ multiplex PCR; the TCRdb copy retains only in-frame clones and omits some. The sample includes roughly 3,700 clones, 74% seen only once; the top ten take 6.5% to 7.5%. The CDR3 spans 16 residues. V lost 2 bases to trimming and J lost 4 bases; unmatched junction nucleotides: 5. CDR1 and CDR2 from the germline V gene are MNHEY and SMNVEV (reference sequence). In its sample, this clone was seen once. What it binds is unknown. Source material: ileal tissue. The receptor's source is an adult with Crohn's disease. The gene calls are TRBV27 and TRBJ2-2, with TRBD2 identical over 9 bases. CDR3 sequence reads: CASSLKRGAATGELFF. The CDR3 DNA follows: TGTGCCAGCAGTTTAAAGCGGGGGGCGGCCACCGGGGAGCTGTTTTTT.